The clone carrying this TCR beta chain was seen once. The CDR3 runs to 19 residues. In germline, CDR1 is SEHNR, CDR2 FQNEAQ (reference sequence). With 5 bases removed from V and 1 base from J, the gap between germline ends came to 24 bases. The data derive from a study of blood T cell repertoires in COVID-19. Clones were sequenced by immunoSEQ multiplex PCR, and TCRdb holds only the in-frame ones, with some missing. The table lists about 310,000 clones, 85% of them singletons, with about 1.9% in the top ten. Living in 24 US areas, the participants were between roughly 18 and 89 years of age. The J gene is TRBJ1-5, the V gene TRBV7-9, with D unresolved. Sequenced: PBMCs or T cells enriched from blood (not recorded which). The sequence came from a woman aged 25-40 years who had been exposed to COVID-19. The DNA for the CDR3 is TGTGCCAGCAGCCCGGGGTCCAACCTTGCAGGATGGAGCAATCAGCCCCAGCATTTT. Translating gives CASSPGSNLAGWSNQPQHF.